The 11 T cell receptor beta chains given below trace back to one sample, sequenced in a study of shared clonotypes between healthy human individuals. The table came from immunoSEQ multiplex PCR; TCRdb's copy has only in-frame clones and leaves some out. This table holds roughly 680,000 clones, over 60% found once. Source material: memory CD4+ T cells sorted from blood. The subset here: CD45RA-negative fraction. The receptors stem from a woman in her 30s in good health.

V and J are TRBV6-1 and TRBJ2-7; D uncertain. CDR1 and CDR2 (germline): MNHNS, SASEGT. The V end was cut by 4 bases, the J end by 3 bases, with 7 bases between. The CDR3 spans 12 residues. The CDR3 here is CASSGLVYEQYF. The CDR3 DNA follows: TGTGCCAGCAGTGGGTTAGTCTACGAGCAGTACTTC.

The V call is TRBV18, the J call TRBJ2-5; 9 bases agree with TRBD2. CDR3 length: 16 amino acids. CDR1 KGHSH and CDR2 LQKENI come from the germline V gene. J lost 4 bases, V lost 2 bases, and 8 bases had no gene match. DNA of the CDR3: TGTGCCAGCTCACCATATCGGCGGGAGGGCCGAGAGACCCAGTACTTC. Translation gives CASSPYRREGRETQYF.

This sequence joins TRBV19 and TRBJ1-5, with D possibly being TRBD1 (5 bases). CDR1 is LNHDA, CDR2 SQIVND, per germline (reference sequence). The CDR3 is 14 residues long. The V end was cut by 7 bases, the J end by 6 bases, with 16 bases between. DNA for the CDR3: TGTGCCAGTAATCAGGGAAGGAGTAGTCAGCCCCAGCATTTT. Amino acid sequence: CASNQGRSSQPQHF.

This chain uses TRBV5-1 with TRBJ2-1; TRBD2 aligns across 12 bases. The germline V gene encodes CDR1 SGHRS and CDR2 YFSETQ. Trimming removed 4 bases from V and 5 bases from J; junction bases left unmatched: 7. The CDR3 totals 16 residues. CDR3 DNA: TGCGCCAGCAGCGTCTATCTAGCGGGAGGGAACAATGAGCAGTTCTTC. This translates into CASSVYLAGGNNEQFF.

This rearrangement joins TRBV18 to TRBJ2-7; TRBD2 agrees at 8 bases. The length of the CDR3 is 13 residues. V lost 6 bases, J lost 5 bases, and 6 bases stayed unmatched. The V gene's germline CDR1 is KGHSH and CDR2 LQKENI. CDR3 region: CASSSGTRDEQYF. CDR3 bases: TGTGCCAGCTCCTCCGGGACTAGGGACGAGCAGTACTTC.

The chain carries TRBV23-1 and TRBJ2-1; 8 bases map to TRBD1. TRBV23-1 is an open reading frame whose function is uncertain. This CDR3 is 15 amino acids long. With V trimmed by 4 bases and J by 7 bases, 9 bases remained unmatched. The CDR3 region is CASSRPVDRGNEQFF. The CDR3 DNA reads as TGCGCCAGCAGTCGGCCCGTAGACAGGGGTAATGAGCAGTTCTTC.

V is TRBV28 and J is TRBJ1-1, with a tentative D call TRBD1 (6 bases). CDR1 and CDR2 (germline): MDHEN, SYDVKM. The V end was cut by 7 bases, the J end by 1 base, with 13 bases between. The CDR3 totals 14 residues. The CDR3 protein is CASTPQGWNTEAFF. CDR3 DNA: TGTGCCAGCACCCCACAGGGCTGGAACACTGAAGCTTTCTTT.

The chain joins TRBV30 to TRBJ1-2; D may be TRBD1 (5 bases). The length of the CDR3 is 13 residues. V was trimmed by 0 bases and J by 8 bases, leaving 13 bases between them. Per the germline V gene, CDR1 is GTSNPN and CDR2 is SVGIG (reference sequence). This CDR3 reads CAWSVRDPGGYTF. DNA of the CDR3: TGTGCCTGGAGTGTACGGGACCCCGGGGGCTACACCTTC.

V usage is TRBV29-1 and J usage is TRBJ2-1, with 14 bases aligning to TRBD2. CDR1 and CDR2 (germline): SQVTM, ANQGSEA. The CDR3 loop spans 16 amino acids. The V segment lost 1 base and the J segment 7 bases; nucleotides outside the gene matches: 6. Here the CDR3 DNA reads TGCAGCGTTGAAGCTGGGACTAGCGGGAGACGGAATGAGCAGTTCTTC. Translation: CSVEAGTSGRRNEQFF.

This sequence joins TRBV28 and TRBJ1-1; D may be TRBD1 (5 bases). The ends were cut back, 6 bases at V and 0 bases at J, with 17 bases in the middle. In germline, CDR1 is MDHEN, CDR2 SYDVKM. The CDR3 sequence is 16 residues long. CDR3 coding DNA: TGTGCCAGCAGCCCTCCCCCGGGGCGCATGAACACTGAAGCTTTCTTT. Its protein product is CASSPPPGRMNTEAFF.

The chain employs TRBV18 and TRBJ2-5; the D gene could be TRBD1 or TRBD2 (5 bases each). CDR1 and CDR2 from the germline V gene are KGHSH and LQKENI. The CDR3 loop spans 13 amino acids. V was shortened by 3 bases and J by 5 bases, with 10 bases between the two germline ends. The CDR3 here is CASSPRQRETQYF. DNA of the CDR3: TGTGCCAGCTCACCCCGACAGCGGGAGACCCAGTACTTC.